This TCR beta chain was identified during a study of technical replicates of blood from a handful of donors. Between the trimmed V and J ends, which lost 11 bases and 2 bases, there was a span of 15 bases. Germline CDR1 is MNHNS and CDR2 is SASEGT. The CDR3 runs to 13 residues. Data came from immunoSEQ multiplex PCR; TCRdb stores just in-frame clones and leaves some out. The sample gives under 15,000 clones, 93% of which show up once; roughly a tenth is in the top ten. This TCR was sampled from a human donor in good health. The source material was PBMCs. The genes are TRBV6-1 and TRBJ2-5, with D tentatively TRBD2 (7 bases). CDR3 sequence: CAGGGQLQETQYF. In DNA, the CDR3 is TGTGCCGGGGGGGGGCAGCTACAAGAGACCCAGTACTTC.